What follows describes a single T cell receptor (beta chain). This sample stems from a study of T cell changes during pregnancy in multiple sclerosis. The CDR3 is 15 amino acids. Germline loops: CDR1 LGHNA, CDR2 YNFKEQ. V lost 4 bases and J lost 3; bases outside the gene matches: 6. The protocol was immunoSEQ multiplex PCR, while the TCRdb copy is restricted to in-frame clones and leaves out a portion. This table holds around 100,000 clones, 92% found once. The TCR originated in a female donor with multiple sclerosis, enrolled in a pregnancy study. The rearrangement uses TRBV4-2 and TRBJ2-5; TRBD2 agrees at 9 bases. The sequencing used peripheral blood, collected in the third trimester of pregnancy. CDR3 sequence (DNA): TGTGCCAGCAGCCTCGGACTAGCGCTGAAAGAGACCCAGTACTTC. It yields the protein CASSLGLALKETQYF.